This T cell receptor (beta chain) was observed in a study of blood T cells in healthy people across ages. Whole-study results and caveats: With unsorted PBMCs, a conclusive comparison of naive versus antigen-experienced cells was not possible. Unknown CMV status may confound age-related changes in expanded clones.

For this clonotype: Its target is not known.

Together with a sample-barcoded 5' primer, a J-beta primer mix was included in a second PCR lasting 7 to 11 cycles. Each cDNA molecule was tagged by a template-switch adaptor that had 12 random nucleotides. Using its own MiXCR run on the 5' RACE reads, TCRdb lists one record per CDR3 protein. Altogether roughly 860,000 distinct CDR3 sequences are present, around 68% being singletons, with the ten largest covering about 30%. The CDR3 consists of 15 residues. V was clipped by 3 bases and J by 2 bases, with 11 bases between them. This TCR was recovered from a man aged 25 to 40 in good health. The chain employs TRBV12-3 or TRBV12-4 and TRBJ2-1; possible D gene TRBD2, 5 bases. The sequenced sample was blood. The CDR3, as DNA: TGTGCCAGCAGTTTGGTAGGACTCACCTACAATGAGCAGTTCTTC. The encoded protein is CASSLVGLTYNEQFF.